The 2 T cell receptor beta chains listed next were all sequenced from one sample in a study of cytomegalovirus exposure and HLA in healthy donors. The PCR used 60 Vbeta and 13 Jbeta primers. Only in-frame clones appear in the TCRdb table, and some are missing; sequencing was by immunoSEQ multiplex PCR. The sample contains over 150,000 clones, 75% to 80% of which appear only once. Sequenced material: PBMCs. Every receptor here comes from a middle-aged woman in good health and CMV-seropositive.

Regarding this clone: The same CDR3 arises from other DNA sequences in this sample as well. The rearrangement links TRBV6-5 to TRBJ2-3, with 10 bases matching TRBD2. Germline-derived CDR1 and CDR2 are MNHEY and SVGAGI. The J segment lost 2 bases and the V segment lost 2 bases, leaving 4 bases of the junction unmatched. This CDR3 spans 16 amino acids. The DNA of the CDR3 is TGTGCCAGCAGTTACGGGCTAGCGGGGGCCACAGATACGCAGTATTTT. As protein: CASSYGLAGATDTQYF.

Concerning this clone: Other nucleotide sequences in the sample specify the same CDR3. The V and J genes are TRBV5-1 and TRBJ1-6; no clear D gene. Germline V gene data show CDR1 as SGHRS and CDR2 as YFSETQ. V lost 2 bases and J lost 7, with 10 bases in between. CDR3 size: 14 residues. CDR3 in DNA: TGCGCCAGCAGCTTAGAATCGGGGAATTCACCCCTCCACTTT. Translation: CASSLESGNSPLHF.